Reported below is one T cell receptor (beta chain). The data originate from a study of T cell changes during pregnancy in multiple sclerosis. Generated by immunoSEQ multiplex PCR, the TCRdb table keeps only in-frame clones and is missing some. Of tens of thousands of clones listed, about 83% are singletons. This CDR3 comprises 16 residues. The V segment lost 2 bases and the J segment 7 bases; nucleotides outside the gene matches: 6. CDR1 SGHRS and CDR2 YFSETQ come from the germline V gene. This sequence joins TRBV5-1 and TRBJ2-2; TRBD2 matches 12 bases. The TCR sequence derives from a human donor whose cells served as feeder cells for cultures in a pregnancy study. The sequenced sample was peripheral blood from another person, used as feeder cells. The CDR3 DNA follows: TGCGCCAGCAGCTTTCGGACTAGCGGGGATGGCGGGGAGCTGTTTTTT. Translation: CASSFRTSGDGGELFF.